A selection of T cell receptor beta chains follows, all from one sample in a study of CD8 T cells in ankylosing spondylitis. A single record per CDR3 protein comes from TCRdb applying MiXCR to the 5' RACE reads. Altogether about 750,000 distinct CDR3 sequences are present, around a fifth being singletons, with the ten largest covering around a fifth. Sequencing was done on a sample of blood, either unsorted or a sorted T cell fraction (not recorded which). Receptors originate from a male donor with ankylosing spondylitis. Both conserved end residues are part of each CDR3. The D gene is left open where the match is weak. Clone sizes are given selectively: once, few, many, or a class where the clone is expanded.

CDR3nt	CDR3aa	d_gene	j_gene	abundance	v_gene
TGCAGTGCTCCTTTTAGAACTAGCGGGATGGGTGAGCAGTACTTC	CSAPFRTSGMGEQYF	TRBD2	TRBJ2-7	NA	TRBV20-1
TGTGCCAGCAGTAGGGCGACAGGGGCGGGTGTGAACACTGAAGCTTTCTTT	CASSRATGAGVNTEAFF	TRBD1	TRBJ1-1	NA	TRBV6-1
TGTGCCAGCAGTGTCGGGGGGGGACGGAATTCACCCCTCCACTTT	CASSVGGGRNSPLHF	NA	TRBJ1-6	NA	TRBV12-3/TRBV12-4
TGTGCCAGCAGTACGGGGGACAGGGAGGCCCTCGCCTACGAGCAGTACTTC	CASSTGDREALAYEQYF	TRBD1	TRBJ2-7	NA	TRBV12-3/TRBV12-4
TGTGCCAGCAGCCAAACTAGTGAGGGACGCTATACGCAGTATTTT	CASSQTSEGRYTQYF	NA	TRBJ2-3	NA	TRBV4-2
TGCAGCGGTACGCCAGGGACAGATACGCAGTATTTT	CSGTPGTDTQYF	NA	TRBJ2-3	few	TRBV29-1
TGTGCCAGCAGCTTAGGTCAACTAGCGGGAGGAGGACATACGCAGTATTTT	CASSLGQLAGGGHTQYF	TRBD2	TRBJ2-3	NA	TRBV7-2
TGTGCCACCAGTGATGGGACAGTTAATGAGCAGTTCTTC	CATSDGTVNEQFF	TRBD1	TRBJ2-1	NA	TRBV24-1
TGTGCCAGCAGCTTTAGACGCAGGGGAGGGCCTGACACTGAAGCTTTCTTT	CASSFRRRGGPDTEAFF	NA	TRBJ1-1	once	TRBV7-3
TGCGCCAGCATCGTTGGGACTAGCGGGATGACCTACAATGAGCAGTTCTTC	CASIVGTSGMTYNEQFF	TRBD2	TRBJ2-1	many	TRBV5-1
TGTGCCAGCAGGCCTCCGGGGGCCTCAGACTATGGCTACACCTTC	CASRPPGASDYGYTF	NA	TRBJ1-2	NA	TRBV27
TGTGCCAGCAGCCAAGATGCAGGGGGGGTCGAGCCCCAGCATTTT	CASSQDAGGVEPQHF	TRBD1	TRBJ1-5	NA	TRBV3-1
TGTGCCAGCAGCTACACCGGGACTAGCGGTTACGAGCAGTACTTC	CASSYTGTSGYEQYF	TRBD2	TRBJ2-7	few	TRBV6-5
TGCAGTGCTAGCGGGTTTAGTGGACCCCAGGAGTACGACACTGAAGCTTTCTTT	CSASGFSGPQEYDTEAFF	NA	TRBJ1-1	NA	TRBV20-1
TGTGCCAGCAGCCCCCAGCGCAATCAGCCCCAGCATTTT	CASSPQRNQPQHF	NA	TRBJ1-5	many	TRBV7-6
TGCGCCAGCAGCAGACTTGAGAACACCGGGGAGCTGTTTTTT	CASSRLENTGELFF	NA	TRBJ2-2	NA	TRBV5-1
TGCAGTGCCAGAGCTTCTTTTGGCTACACCTTC	CSARASFGYTF	NA	TRBJ1-2	NA	TRBV20-1
TGTGCCATCAAATGGGGAAGGGACACTGAAGCTTTCTTT	CAIKWGRDTEAFF	NA	TRBJ1-1	many	TRBV10-3
TGCGCCAGCAGCTTGGGGGGGCTGACAGATACGCAGTATTTT	CASSLGGLTDTQYF	NA	TRBJ2-3	many	TRBV5-1
TGTGCCAGCAGTTTAGCGGGTGGGGGGTGGACTGAAGCTTTCTTT	CASSLAGGGWTEAFF	NA	TRBJ1-1	few	TRBV12-3/TRBV12-4
TGTGCCAGCAGTTACTCAGATCCTGCAACTAATGAAAAACTGTTTTTT	CASSYSDPATNEKLFF	NA	TRBJ1-4	few	TRBV6-5
TGTGCCAGCAGCTCCCTCCCCGTAGACTTCTACGAGCAGTACTTC	CASSSLPVDFYEQYF	NA	TRBJ2-7	NA	TRBV28
TGTGCCAGCAGTCCCCCTCCGGGGGAATGGTCTGGAAACACCATATATTTT	CASSPPPGEWSGNTIYF	NA	TRBJ1-3	few	TRBV12-3/TRBV12-4
TGCAGCGTTGAAAGATATGGGGCCCAGTACTTC	CSVERYGAQYF	NA	TRBJ2-5	few	TRBV29-1
TGTGCCAGCAGCCTACTCAGGGGGACAGGGAATGAGCAGTTCTTC	CASSLLRGTGNEQFF	TRBD1	TRBJ2-1	NA	TRBV11-2
TGCAGTGCTTTGGGGGCGGGACAGGTGGAAACTAATGAAAAACTGTTTTTT	CSALGAGQVETNEKLFF	TRBD1	TRBJ1-4	NA	TRBV20-1
TGCAGCGCCGAAGGCGGAGACCTTAGCACAGATACGCAGTATTTT	CSAEGGDLSTDTQYF	NA	TRBJ2-3	NA	TRBV29-1
TGTGCCAGCAGCCCTCTTTTGCGGGGGGGCGGTGAGCAGTTCTTC	CASSPLLRGGGEQFF	TRBD2	TRBJ2-1	few	TRBV7-2
TGCGCCAGCAGCTTCCTCGGGACCCCAAACTACGAGCAGTACTTC	CASSFLGTPNYEQYF	NA	TRBJ2-7	NA	TRBV5-1
TGTGCCACCAGTAATACAGGGGAAGAGACCCAGTACTTC	CATSNTGEETQYF	TRBD1	TRBJ2-5	few	TRBV15
TGCAGTGCCCCACAGGCGGGGCGGGAGGGCGAGCAGTACTTC	CSAPQAGREGEQYF	TRBD2	TRBJ2-7	NA	TRBV20-1
TGTGCCACCAGCTCGACTAACTCCTACAATGAGCAGTTCTTC	CATSSTNSYNEQFF	NA	TRBJ2-1	NA	TRBV15
TGTGCCTGGAATGGGGGGCCGAAAGAGACCCAGTACTTC	CAWNGGPKETQYF	NA	TRBJ2-5	few	TRBV30
TGTGCCATCAGTGAGTCGACGGGGAGGACCTACCGAAATGAGCAGTTCTTC	CAISESTGRTYRNEQFF	NA	TRBJ2-1	many	TRBV10-3
TGTGCCAGCACCCGGGGGCTAAACAATGAGCAGTTCTTC	CASTRGLNNEQFF	NA	TRBJ2-1	NA	TRBV27
TGCGCCAGCAGCTTGGGCAGACCGTTACAAGAGACCCAGTACTTC	CASSLGRPLQETQYF	NA	TRBJ2-5	few	TRBV5-1
TGTGCCAGCTCCGGAGGACTGGAGGGCGAGCAGTACTTC	CASSGGLEGEQYF	NA	TRBJ2-7	NA	TRBV18
TGCAGTGCTACGTATTGGTCCGAGGGTAATTCACCCCTCCACTTT	CSATYWSEGNSPLHF	NA	TRBJ1-6	NA	TRBV20-1
TGCGCCAGCAGCCAGAATAAAGGATGGAATGAGCAGTTCTTC	CASSQNKGWNEQFF	NA	TRBJ2-1	NA	TRBV4-1
TGTGCCAGCAGCCCCCAGGGTCTTATTGAGCAGTTCTTC	CASSPQGLIEQFF	NA	TRBJ2-1	many	TRBV3-1
TGTGCCACCAGTGATCCGGGACTAGCAGTGCAAGAGACCCAGTACTTC	CATSDPGLAVQETQYF	TRBD2	TRBJ2-5	few	TRBV24-1
TGTGCCATCAGTGAGACTCGACCCCCAGGTGGGAGCGGCTACACCTTC	CAISETRPPGGSGYTF	NA	TRBJ1-2	NA	TRBV10-3
TGCGCCAGCAGCTTAGGGGGGAAAAACCGAGGGTACAATGAGCAGTTCTTC	CASSLGGKNRGYNEQFF	NA	TRBJ2-1	NA	TRBV5-1
TGCGCCAGCGCAAACGACAGGGTAGGTGAGCAGTTCTTC	CASANDRVGEQFF	TRBD1	TRBJ2-1	few	TRBV5-1
TGTGCCAGCAGAGGACAGGATGGCTACACCTTC	CASRGQDGYTF	TRBD1	TRBJ1-2	NA	TRBV2
TGCGCCAGCAGCTCGCCGGGACAGGGGGCGGGATATGGCTACACCTTC	CASSSPGQGAGYGYTF	TRBD1	TRBJ1-2	NA	TRBV5-1
TGTGCCAGCAGTATGGGGATGAACACTGAAGCTTTCTTT	CASSMGMNTEAFF	NA	TRBJ1-1	NA	TRBV12-3/TRBV12-4
TGTGCCAGCAGCCAAGCCGGCGGGAGCAGCTCCTACGAGCAGTACTTC	CASSQAGGSSSYEQYF	TRBD2	TRBJ2-7	NA	TRBV14
TGTGCCATCAGTGAACCCGCGGGAGTCTCCACAGATACGCAGTATTTT	CAISEPAGVSTDTQYF	TRBD2	TRBJ2-3	few	TRBV10-3
TGCGCCAGCAGCTTGGGAGGGGGCTGGAATTCACCCCTCCACTTT	CASSLGGGWNSPLHF	TRBD1	TRBJ1-6	few	TRBV5-1
TGTGCCAGCAGCTCTAAGGGGCGGGAGCGAGGCAATGAGCAGTTCTTC	CASSSKGRERGNEQFF	TRBD2	TRBJ2-1	few	TRBV7-8
TGTGCCAGCAGTTTAGGAGGGGTGTACAATGAGCAGTTCTTC	CASSLGGVYNEQFF	NA	TRBJ2-1	many	TRBV12-3/TRBV12-4